Shown below are 9 T cell receptor beta chains from a single sample sequenced in a study of CD8 T cells in ankylosing spondylitis. TCRdb recomputed calls from the 5' RACE reads with MiXCR, one row per CDR3 protein. Of roughly 180,000 distinct CDR3 sequences in the sample, around 13% were seen once. Sequences were obtained from blood, either unsorted or a sorted T cell fraction (not recorded which). The receptors derive from a male donor with ankylosing spondylitis or in good health (not recorded which).

The count of this clonotype is one. V usage is TRBV3-1 and J usage is TRBJ1-4; possibly TRBD1 for D (5 bases). Trimming stripped 0 bases from V and 1 base from J, with 15 bases between. Germline values: CDR1 LGHDT, CDR2 YNNKEL (reference sequence). The CDR3 spans 18 residues. The CDR3 sequence is CASSQDFSGDGTNEKLFF. In DNA, the CDR3 is TGTGCCAGCAGCCAAGATTTCTCGGGGGATGGAACTAATGAAAAACTGTTTTTT.

The chain links TRBV7-6 to TRBJ2-2; no clear D. Germline V CDR1 and CDR2: SGHVS, FNYEAQ. The ends were cut back, 6 bases at V and 4 bases at J, with 6 bases in the middle. This CDR3 is built from 12 residues. The CDR3 sequence: CASRLGTGELFF. The CDR3 DNA is TGTGCCAGCAGGTTGGGCACCGGGGAGCTGTTTTTT.

Ten or more counts support this clonotype. The chain is built from TRBV12-5 and TRBJ2-1; D perhaps matches TRBD2 (6 bases). Trimming left V 7 bases short and J 1 base short, with 17 bases between. The germline gives CDR1 LGHNT, CDR2 FRNRAP. This CDR3 has 16 amino acids. The CDR3 DNA reads TGTGCTAGTGTTTCGGGTGAGGCGGGATCCTACAATGAGCAGTTCTTC. Translating gives CASVSGEAGSYNEQFF.

This rearrangement joins TRBV12-3 or TRBV12-4 to TRBJ2-3; perhaps TRBD2 as D (6 bases). Trimming took off 3 bases at V and 4 bases at J, with 11 bases between the two ends. The CDR3 length is 14 residues. Written as DNA, the CDR3 is TGTGCCAGCAGTTTCCGGGCTAGCGCAGATACGCAGTATTTT. This sequence encodes CASSFRASADTQYF.

This clonotype showed up many times. This chain connects TRBV12-3 or TRBV12-4 to TRBJ2-7; D possibly uses TRBD1 or TRBD2 (5 bases each). V was cut by 3 bases and J by 5 bases, with 20 bases left in between. This CDR3 is 16 amino acids long. The CDR3 sequence: CASSLAPGRPGDEQYF. In DNA, the CDR3 is TGTGCCAGCAGTTTGGCCCCGGGACGCCCTGGGGACGAGCAGTACTTC.

The V call is TRBV7-2, the J call TRBJ1-3; D ambiguous. The CDR3 has 15 amino acids. Germline V gene sequence: CDR1 SGHTA, CDR2 FQGNSA. Trimming shortened V by 1 base and J by 0 bases, and 7 bases separated the two germline ends. CDR3: CASSLEGDSGNTIYF. As DNA, the CDR3 is TGTGCCAGCAGCTTAGAGGGAGACTCTGGAAACACCATATATTTT.

This clonotype was seen more than once but under ten times. The chain couples TRBV6-2 or TRBV6-3 to TRBJ2-2; 10 bases map to TRBD1. Germline V gene lookup returns CDR1 MNHEY and CDR2 SVGEGT. V lost 5 bases to trimming and J lost 5 bases; unmatched junction nucleotides: 5. The CDR3 is 15 amino acids. Here the CDR3 reads CASSRDRGWTGELFF. The CDR3 nucleotides read TGTGCCAGCAGTCGGGACAGGGGATGGACCGGGGAGCTGTTTTTT.

This clonotype was observed a handful of times. V and J are TRBV7-9 and TRBJ2-1; D is possibly TRBD2 (6 bases). The germline V gene encodes CDR1 SEHNR and CDR2 FQNEAQ (reference sequence). This CDR3 contains 16 residues. The V end lost 5 bases, the J end lost 5 bases, and 19 bases lay between the germline ends. The CDR3 nucleotides are TGTGCCAGCAGCCCTACCCCGGGAGACGGAAACAATGAGCAGTTCTTC. Its translation: CASSPTPGDGNNEQFF. Variable domain in full (rest from reference TRBV7-9 and TRBJ2-1): DTGVSQNPRHKITKRGQNVTFRCDPISEHNRLYWYRQTLGQGPEFLTYFQNEAQLEKSRLLSDRFSAERPKGSFSTLEIQRTEQGDSAMYLCASSPTPGDGNNEQFFGPGTRLTVL.

This chain uses TRBV12-3 or TRBV12-4 with TRBJ2-1; 11 bases fit TRBD2. The CDR3 is 20 residues long. J gave up 6 bases and V 6 bases, and 22 bases lay outside the gene matches. The CDR3: CASSNIRLAGPLLYSNEQFF. CDR3 coding DNA: TGTGCCAGCAGCAACATTCGACTAGCGGGACCCTTATTATATTCCAATGAGCAGTTCTTC.